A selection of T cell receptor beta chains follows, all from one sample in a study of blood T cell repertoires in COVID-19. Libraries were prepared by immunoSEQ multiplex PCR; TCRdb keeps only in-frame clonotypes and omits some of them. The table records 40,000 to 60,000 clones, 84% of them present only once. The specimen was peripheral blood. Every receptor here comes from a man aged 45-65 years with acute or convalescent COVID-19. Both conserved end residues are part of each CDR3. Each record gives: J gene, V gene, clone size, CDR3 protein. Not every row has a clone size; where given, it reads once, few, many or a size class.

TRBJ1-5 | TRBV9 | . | CASSPQGSNQPQHF
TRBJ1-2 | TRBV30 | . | CAWGTGFDYGYTF
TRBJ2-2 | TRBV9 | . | CASSVVRPGSNTGELFF
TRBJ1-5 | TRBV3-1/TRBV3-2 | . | CASSQEGQSNQPQHF
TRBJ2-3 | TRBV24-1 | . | CATSEQGLALDTQYF
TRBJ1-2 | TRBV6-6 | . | CASSATGGTYGYTF
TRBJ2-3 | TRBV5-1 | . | CASSLGLAGVSDTQYF
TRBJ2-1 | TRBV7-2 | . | CASSLVASGRWDEQFF
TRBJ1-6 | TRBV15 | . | CATSRAPHGNSPLHF
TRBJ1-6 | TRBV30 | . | CAWIGNYNSPLHF
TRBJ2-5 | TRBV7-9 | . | CASSLVGGGGQETQYF
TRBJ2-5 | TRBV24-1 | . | CATSDLQGGRVAGTSIQETQYF
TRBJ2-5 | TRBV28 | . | CASKRGMAGETQYF
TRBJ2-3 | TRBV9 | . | CASSVVAGSFTDTQYF
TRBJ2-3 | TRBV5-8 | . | CASSGRGLGGAW
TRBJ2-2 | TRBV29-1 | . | CSVAVPGELFF
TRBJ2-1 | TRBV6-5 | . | CASFSGSSYNEQFF
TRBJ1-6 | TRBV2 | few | CASSDGEQGSPLHF
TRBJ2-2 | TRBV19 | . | CASSTVAGAHGELFF
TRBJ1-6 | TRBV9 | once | CASSSGTGISPLHF
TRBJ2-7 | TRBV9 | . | CASSGYSGSSYEQYF
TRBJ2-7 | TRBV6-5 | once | CASSHRQGRSYEQYF
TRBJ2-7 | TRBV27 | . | CASSLSVADSSYEQYF
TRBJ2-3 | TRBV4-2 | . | CASEEGTGVTDTQYF
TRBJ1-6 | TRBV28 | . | CASSFDSSNSPLHF
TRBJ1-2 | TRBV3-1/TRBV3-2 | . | CASSQEARQGNYGYTF
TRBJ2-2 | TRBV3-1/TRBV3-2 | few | CASSPWGDRGLFF
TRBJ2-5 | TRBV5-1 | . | CASSLGGQGKETQYF
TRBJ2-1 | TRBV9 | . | CASSVALVAGVSYNEQFF
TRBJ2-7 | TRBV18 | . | CASSPGSSRREQYF
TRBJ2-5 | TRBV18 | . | CASSSKRDETQYF
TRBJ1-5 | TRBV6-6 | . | CASSDPIGVNQPQHF
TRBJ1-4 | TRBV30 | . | CARRKGQGEKLFF
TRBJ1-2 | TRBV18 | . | CASSPGEGYGYTF
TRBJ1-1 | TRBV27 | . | CASSYRGRGTEAFF
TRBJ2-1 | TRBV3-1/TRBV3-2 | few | CASSQDIYTNIDNEQFF
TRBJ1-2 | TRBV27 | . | CASSNRPYYGYTF
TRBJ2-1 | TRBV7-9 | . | CASSALARANEQFF
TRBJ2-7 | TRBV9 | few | CASSPRSSGVGEQYF
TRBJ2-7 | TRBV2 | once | CASSAPGQGRGEQYF
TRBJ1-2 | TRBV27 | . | CASSFLPTGEIYGYTF
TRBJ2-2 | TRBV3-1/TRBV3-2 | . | CASSQRQGANTGELFF
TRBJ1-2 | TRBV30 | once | CAWSVGSRDYGYTF
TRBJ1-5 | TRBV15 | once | CATRPTGSNQPQHF
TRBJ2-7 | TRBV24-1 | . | CATSDSSYEQYF
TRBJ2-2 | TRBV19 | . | CASSTRGGASPGELFF
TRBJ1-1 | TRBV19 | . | CASSTGQTKNTEAFF